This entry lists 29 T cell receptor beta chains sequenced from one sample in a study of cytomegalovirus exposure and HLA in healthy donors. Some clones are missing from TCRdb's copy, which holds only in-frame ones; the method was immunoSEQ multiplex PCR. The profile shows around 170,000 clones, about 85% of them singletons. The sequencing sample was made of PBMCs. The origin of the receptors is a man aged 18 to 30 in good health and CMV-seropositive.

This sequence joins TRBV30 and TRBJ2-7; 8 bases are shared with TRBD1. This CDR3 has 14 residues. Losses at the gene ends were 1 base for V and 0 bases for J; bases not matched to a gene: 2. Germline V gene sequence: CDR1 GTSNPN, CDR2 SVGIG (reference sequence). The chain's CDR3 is CAWSGGQASYEQYF. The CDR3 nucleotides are TGTGCCTGGAGTGGGGGACAGGCCTCCTACGAGCAGTACTTC. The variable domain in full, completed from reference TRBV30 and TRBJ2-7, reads SQTIHQWPATLVQPVGSPLSLECTVEGTSNPNLYWYRQAAGRGLQLLFYSVGIGQISSEVPQNLSASRPQDRQFILSSKKLLLSDSGFYLCAWSGGQASYEQYFGPGTRLTVT.

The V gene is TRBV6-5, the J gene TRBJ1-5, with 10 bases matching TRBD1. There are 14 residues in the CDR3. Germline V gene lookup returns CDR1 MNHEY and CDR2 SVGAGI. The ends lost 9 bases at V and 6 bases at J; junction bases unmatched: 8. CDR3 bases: TGTGCCAGTATGACAGGGGGCAGGGGTCAGCCCCAGCATTTT. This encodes CASMTGGRGQPQHF.

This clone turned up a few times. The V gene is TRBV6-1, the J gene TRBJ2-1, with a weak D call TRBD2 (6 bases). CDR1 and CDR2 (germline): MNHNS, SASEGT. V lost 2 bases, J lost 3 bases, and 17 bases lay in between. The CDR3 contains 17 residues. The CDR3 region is CASSERRGTGDYNEQFF. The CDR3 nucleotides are TGTGCCAGCAGTGAAAGAAGAGGGACGGGGGACTACAATGAGCAGTTCTTC.

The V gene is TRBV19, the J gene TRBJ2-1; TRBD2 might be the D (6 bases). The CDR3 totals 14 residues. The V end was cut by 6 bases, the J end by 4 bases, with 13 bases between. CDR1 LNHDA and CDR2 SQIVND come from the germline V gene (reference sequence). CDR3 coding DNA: TGTGCCAGTAGGATGACTAGGTATTACAATGAGCAGTTCTTC. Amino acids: CASRMTRYYNEQFF.

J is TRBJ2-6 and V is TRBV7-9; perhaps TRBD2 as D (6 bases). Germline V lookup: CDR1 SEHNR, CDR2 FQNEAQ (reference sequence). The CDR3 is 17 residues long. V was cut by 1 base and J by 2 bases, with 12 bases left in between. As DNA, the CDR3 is TGTGCCAGCAGCTTAGGGTACGGGGGAGCTGGGGCCAACGTCCTGACTTTC. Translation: CASSLGYGGAGANVLTF.

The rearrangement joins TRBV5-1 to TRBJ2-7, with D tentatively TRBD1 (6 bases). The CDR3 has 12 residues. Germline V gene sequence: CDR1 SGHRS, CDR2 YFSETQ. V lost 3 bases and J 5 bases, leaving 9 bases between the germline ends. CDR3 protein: CASSWDINEQYF. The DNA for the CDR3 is TGCGCCAGCAGCTGGGACATCAACGAGCAGTACTTC.

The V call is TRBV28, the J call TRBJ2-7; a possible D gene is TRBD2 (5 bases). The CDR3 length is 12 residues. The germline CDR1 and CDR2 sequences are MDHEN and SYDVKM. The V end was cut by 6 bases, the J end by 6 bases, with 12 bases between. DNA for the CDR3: TGTGCCAGCAGGGACTCCTCTACCGAGCAGTACTTC. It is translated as CASRDSSTEQYF.

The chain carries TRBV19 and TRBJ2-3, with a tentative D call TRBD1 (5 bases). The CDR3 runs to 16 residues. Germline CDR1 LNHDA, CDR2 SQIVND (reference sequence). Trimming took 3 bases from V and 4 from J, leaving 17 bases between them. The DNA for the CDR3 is TGTGCCAGTAGTATTAGGAGCCAGGGTAACCCAGATACGCAGTATTTT. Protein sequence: CASSIRSQGNPDTQYF.

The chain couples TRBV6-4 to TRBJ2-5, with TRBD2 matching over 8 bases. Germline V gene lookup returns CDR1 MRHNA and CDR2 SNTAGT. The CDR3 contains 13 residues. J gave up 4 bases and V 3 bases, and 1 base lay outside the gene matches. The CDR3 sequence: CASSESGGETQYF. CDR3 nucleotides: TGTGCCAGCAGTGAAAGCGGGGGAGAGACCCAGTACTTC.

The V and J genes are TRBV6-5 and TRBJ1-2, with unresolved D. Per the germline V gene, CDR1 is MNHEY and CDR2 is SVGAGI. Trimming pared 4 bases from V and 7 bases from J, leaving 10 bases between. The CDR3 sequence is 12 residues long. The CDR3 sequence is CASSSSGSGYTF. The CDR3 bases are TGTGCCAGCAGTTCCTCCGGTAGTGGCTACACCTTC.

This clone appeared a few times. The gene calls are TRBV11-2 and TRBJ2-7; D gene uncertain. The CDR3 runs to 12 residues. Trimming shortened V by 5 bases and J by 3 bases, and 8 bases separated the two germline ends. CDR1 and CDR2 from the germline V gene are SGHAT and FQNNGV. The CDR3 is CASSLISYEQYF. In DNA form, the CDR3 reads TGTGCCAGCAGCCTGATCAGCTACGAGCAGTACTTC.

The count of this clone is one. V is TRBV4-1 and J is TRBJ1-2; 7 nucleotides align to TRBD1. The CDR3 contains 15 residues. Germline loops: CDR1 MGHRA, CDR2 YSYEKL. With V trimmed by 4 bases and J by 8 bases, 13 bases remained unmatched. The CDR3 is CASSRKAGGTGGYTF. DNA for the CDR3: TGCGCCAGCAGCCGGAAGGCAGGGGGTACGGGAGGCTACACCTTC.

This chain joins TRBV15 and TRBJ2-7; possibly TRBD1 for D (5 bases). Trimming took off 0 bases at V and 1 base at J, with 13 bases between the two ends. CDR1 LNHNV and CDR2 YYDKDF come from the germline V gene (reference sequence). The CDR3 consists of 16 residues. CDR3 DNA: TGTGCCACCAGCAGAGATGGGGCGACAGCGTCCTACGAGCAGTACTTC. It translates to CATSRDGATASYEQYF. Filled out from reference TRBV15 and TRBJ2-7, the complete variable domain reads DAMVIQNPRYQVTQFGKPVTLSCSQTLNHNVMYWYQQKSSQAPKLLFHYYDKDFNNEADTPDNFQSRRPNTSFCFLDIRSPGLGDTAMYLCATSRDGATASYEQYFGPGTRLTVT.

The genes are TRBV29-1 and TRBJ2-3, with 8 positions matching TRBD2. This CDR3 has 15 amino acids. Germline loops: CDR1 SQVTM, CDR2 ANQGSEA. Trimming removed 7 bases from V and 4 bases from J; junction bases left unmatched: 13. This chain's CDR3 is CSALNGRGVADTQYF. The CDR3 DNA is TGCAGCGCGTTGAATGGGCGGGGGGTAGCAGATACGCAGTATTTT.

CDR3 loop: CASSPTEMNTEAFF. Written as DNA, the CDR3 is TGTGCCAGCTCACCGACAGAAATGAACACTGAAGCTTTCTTT. The V and J genes are TRBV18 and TRBJ1-1; D may be TRBD1 (5 bases). Trimming stripped 3 bases from V and 0 bases from J, with 8 bases between. The germline CDR1 and CDR2 sequences are KGHSH and LQKENI. The CDR3 extends over 14 amino acids.

The DNA of the CDR3 is TGCGCCAGCAGCCCAGACAGGGGATACACTGAAGCTTTCTTT. Translated, it gives CASSPDRGYTEAFF. The rearrangement joins TRBV5-1 to TRBJ1-1; 8 nucleotides align to TRBD1. J lost 3 bases, V lost 4 bases, and 5 bases had no gene match. CDR3 length: 14 amino acids. The germline CDR1 and CDR2 sequences are SGHRS and YFSETQ.

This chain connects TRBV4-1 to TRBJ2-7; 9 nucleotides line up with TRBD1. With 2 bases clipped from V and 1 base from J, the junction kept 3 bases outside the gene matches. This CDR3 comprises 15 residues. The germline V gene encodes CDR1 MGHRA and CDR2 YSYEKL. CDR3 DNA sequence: TGCGCCAGCAGCCAAAGCGGGACAGGGTCCTACGAGCAGTACTTC. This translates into CASSQSGTGSYEQYF.

The chain's CDR3 is CASSLQAGGLSYEQYF. Written as DNA, the CDR3 is TGTGCCAGCAGCTTACAAGCGGGGGGCCTCTCCTACGAGCAGTACTTC. This chain connects TRBV7-9 to TRBJ2-7; 9 bases are shared with TRBD2. CDR3 size: 16 residues. The V and J ends lost 2 bases and 0 bases, in that order; junction bases with no gene match: 5. Germline V CDR1 and CDR2: SEHNR, FQNEAQ (reference sequence).

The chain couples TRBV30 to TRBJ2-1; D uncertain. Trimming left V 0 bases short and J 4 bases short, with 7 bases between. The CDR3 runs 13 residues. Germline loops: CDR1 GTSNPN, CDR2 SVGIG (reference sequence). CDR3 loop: CAWSVIGYNEQFF. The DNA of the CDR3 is TGTGCCTGGAGTGTCATCGGTTACAATGAGCAGTTCTTC.

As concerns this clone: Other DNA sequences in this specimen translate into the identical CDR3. The CDR3: CASSPGTSGYNEQFF. CDR3 coding DNA: TGTGCCAGCAGCCCCGGGACTAGCGGCTACAATGAGCAGTTCTTC. The chain joins TRBV27 to TRBJ2-1; 11 bases line up with TRBD2. Germline trimming cut 6 bases from V and 3 bases from J; bases unmatched to any gene: 4. This CDR3 is built from 15 residues. Per the germline V gene, CDR1 is MNHEY and CDR2 is SMNVEV (reference sequence).

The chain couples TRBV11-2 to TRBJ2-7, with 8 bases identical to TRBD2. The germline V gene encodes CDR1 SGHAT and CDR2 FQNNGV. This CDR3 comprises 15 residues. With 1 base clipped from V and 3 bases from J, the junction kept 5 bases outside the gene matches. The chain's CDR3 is CASSLASGGHYEQYF. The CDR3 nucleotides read TGTGCCAGCAGCTTAGCGAGCGGGGGTCACTACGAGCAGTACTTC.

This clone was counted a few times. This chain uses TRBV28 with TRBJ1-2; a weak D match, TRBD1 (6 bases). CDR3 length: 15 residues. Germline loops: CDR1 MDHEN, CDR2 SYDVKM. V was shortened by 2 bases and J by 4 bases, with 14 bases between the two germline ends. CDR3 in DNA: TGTGCCAGCAGTTTAGGCGGCAGGGGCTTCTATGGCTACACCTTC. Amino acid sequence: CASSLGGRGFYGYTF.

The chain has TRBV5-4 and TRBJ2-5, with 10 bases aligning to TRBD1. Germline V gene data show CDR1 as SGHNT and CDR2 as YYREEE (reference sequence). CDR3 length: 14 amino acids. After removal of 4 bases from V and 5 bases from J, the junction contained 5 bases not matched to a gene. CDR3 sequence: CASSGGQGKETQYF. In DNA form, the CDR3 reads TGTGCCAGCAGCGGGGGACAGGGGAAGGAGACCCAGTACTTC.

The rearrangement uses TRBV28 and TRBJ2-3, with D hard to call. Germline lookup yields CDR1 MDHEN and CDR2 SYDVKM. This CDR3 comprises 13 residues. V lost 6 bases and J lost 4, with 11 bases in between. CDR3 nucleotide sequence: TGTGCCAGCAGCCTCGCGTTTGCAGATACGCAGTATTTT. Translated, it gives CASSLAFADTQYF.

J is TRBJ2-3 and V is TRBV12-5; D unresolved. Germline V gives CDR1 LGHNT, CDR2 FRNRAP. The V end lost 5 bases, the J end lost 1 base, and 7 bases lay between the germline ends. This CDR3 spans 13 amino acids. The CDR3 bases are TGTGCTAGTGGTGTTTCAGGCACAGATACGCAGTATTTT. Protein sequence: CASGVSGTDTQYF.

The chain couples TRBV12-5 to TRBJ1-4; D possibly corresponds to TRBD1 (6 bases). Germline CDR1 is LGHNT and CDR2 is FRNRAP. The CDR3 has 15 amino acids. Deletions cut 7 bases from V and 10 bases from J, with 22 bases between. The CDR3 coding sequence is TGTGCTAGTGCCCCCGAAACAGGGAAAAAGGGAAAACTGTTTTTT. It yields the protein CASAPETGKKGKLFF. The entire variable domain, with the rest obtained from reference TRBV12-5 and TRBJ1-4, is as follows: DARVTQTPRHKVTEMGQEVTMRCQPILGHNTVFWYRQTMMQGLELLAYFRNRAPLDDSGMPKDRFSAEMPDATLATLKIQPSEPRDSAVYFCASAPETGKKGKLFFGSGTQLSVL.

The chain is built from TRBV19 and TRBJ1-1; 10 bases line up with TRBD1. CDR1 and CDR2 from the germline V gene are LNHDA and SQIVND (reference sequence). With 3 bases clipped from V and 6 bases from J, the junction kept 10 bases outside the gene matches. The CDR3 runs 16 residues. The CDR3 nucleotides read TGTGCCAGTAGTATTCGTCCGGGACAGGGGACGCCTGAAGCTTTCTTT. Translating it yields CASSIRPGQGTPEAFF.

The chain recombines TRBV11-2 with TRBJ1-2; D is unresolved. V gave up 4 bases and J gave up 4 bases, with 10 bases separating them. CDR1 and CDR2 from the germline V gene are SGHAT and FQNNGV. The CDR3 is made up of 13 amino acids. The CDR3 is CASSSGVGYGYTF. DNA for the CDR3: TGTGCCAGCAGCTCCGGAGTGGGCTATGGCTACACCTTC.

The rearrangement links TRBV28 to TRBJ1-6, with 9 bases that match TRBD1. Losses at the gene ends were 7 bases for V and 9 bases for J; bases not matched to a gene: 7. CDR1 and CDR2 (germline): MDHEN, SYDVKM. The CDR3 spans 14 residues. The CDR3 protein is CASKGTGLSSPLHF. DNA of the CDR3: TGTGCCAGCAAAGGGACAGGGCTAAGTTCACCCCTCCACTTT.